Here is one T cell receptor beta chain with its context. This sample is drawn from a study of blood T cell repertoires in COVID-19. Trimming removed 2 bases from V and 8 bases from J, with 10 bases in between. Germline CDR1 is LGHNT and CDR2 is FRNRAP. The CDR3 consists of 13 residues. Cohorts were determined from participant-reported clinical history. In the authors' methods: Cell counts per sample came from amplifying reference gene primers. Generated by immunoSEQ multiplex PCR, the TCRdb table keeps only in-frame clones and is missing some. V, J and clone size are those of that table, while D and trimming were read from the DNA. In the table there are about 480,000 clones, more than 75% of which are singletons.

What was sequenced was PBMCs or T cells enriched from blood (not recorded which). The rearrangement links TRBV12-5 to TRBJ2-1, with a weak D call TRBD1 (7 bases). This clonotype was obtained from a woman aged 40 to 49 who had recovered from COVID-19. For the CDR3, the DNA is TGTGCTAGTGGTTTGCCCAGGGGGGATGAGCAGTTCTTC. Amino acid sequence: CASGLPRGDEQFF.